This T cell receptor beta chain originates from a study of cytomegalovirus exposure and HLA in healthy donors. Across the whole study: Sequencing of about 200 million T cells in an earlier analysis found around 110 million unique TCR beta sequences. In terms of ancestry, the Caucasian-associated cluster contained 75% to 85% of the approximately 400 genotyped donors.

V lost 6 bases, J lost 1 base, and 2 bases stayed unmatched. The CDR3 has 14 amino acids. Germline values: CDR1 LNHDA, CDR2 SQIVND (reference sequence). As regards this clone: Its antigen is not identified.

Study-wide results and limits: In a later analysis, at a false discovery rate of 0.05, under 20,000 TCR beta sequences matched HLA alleles. According to an earlier analysis, most TCR beta V segments yielded productive rearrangements about 90% or about 30% of the time.

The PCR employed 60 Vbeta primers together with 13 Jbeta primers. The assay was immunoSEQ multiplex PCR, and TCRdb's table has in-frame clones only and misses some. The table lists 100,000 to 120,000 clones, around 73% of them singletons, with roughly 1.2% in the top ten. This chain connects TRBV19 to TRBJ2-7; the match to TRBD1 covers 11 bases. The source of this sequence is a man aged 25 to 45 in good health and CMV-seronegative. Material for sequencing was PBMCs. This CDR3 reads CASSGTGGSYEQYF. The CDR3 DNA follows: TGTGCCAGTAGCGGGACAGGGGGTTCCTACGAGCAGTACTTC. Full variable domain (missing parts from reference TRBV19 and TRBJ2-7): DGGITQSPKYLFRKEGQNVTLSCEQNLNHDAMYWYRQDPGQGLRLIYYSQIVNDFQKGDIAEGYSVSREKKESFPLTVTSAQKNPTAFYLCASSGTGGSYEQYFGPGTRLTVT.